This TCR beta chain was profiled in a study of shared T cell receptors in the human thymus. Trimming removed 1 base from V and 6 bases from J, with 10 bases in between. CDR1 and CDR2 from the germline V gene are LGHNT and FRNRAP. The CDR3 is 14 residues long. Sequencing used immunoSEQ multiplex PCR; TCRdb keeps in-frame clones, though not all of them. The table shows 700,000 or so clones, with roughly 85% occurring only once. These data were also filed under a second study, of human thymus T cells. From that report: Thymic tissue was derived from resections collected during corrective heart surgery. It looked as if thymic and blood repertoires used V and J genes in a biased way.

The chain joins TRBV12-5 to TRBJ2-1; a possible D gene is TRBD1 (5 bases). The sequence came from a girl less than two years old with a congenital heart defect. Input material: thymocytes. The CDR3 region is CASGLGRGPNEQFF. The CDR3 nucleotides are TGTGCTAGTGGTTTGGGTAGGGGCCCCAATGAGCAGTTCTTC. The full variable domain, its missing parts supplied by reference TRBV12-5 and TRBJ2-1, is DARVTQTPRHKVTEMGQEVTMRCQPILGHNTVFWYRQTMMQGLELLAYFRNRAPLDDSGMPKDRFSAEMPDATLATLKIQPSEPRDSAVYFCASGLGRGPNEQFFGPGTRLTVL.